A single sample is the source of the 18 T cell receptor beta chains below, sequenced in a study of T cell responses to AZD1222 COVID-19 vaccine. Profiling relied on immunoSEQ multiplex PCR, and the TCRdb table lists in-frame clones only, not all of them. Of some 90,000 clones in the sample, roughly 85% were seen once. The source material was peripheral blood, sampled on day 0 of AZD1222 vaccination. The receptors stem from an adult in good health.

The rearrangement links TRBV3-1 (or the pseudogene TRBV3-2) to TRBJ2-3, with 8 bases matching TRBD2. V was pared by 4 bases and J by 0 bases, with 18 bases of the junction left unmatched. CDR1 is LGHDT, CDR2 YNNKEL, per germline (reference sequence). This CDR3 contains 20 residues. The CDR3: CASSRRESGSWGISTDTQYF. In DNA form, the CDR3 reads TGTGCCAGCAGCCGCCGAGAGAGCGGGAGTTGGGGCATCAGCACAGATACGCAGTATTTT.

The chain links TRBV30 to TRBJ1-6; 7 nucleotides align to TRBD1. Germline V gene data show CDR1 as GTSNPN and CDR2 as SVGIG (reference sequence). Trimming at V came to 3 bases and at J to 8 bases, leaving 10 bases not matched to a gene. The CDR3 runs to 15 residues. The DNA of the CDR3 is TGTGCCTGGAGCGCCGGGACAGTGTCGGATTCACCCCTCCACTTT. This gives the protein CAWSAGTVSDSPLHF.

In this sample, this clone turned up a few times. The chain links TRBV9 to TRBJ2-1; D unclear. Per the germline V gene, CDR1 is SGDLS and CDR2 is YYNGEE. The V end lost 4 bases, the J end lost 7 bases, and 15 bases lay between the germline ends. The CDR3 has 14 amino acids. As DNA, the CDR3 is TGTGCCAGCAGCTCCCGACTCGCTCTGAATGAGCAGTTCTTC. This encodes CASSSRLALNEQFF.

A few counts support this clone. This sequence joins TRBV19 and TRBJ1-4, with D hard to call. The CDR3 has 14 amino acids. Germline V gene sequence: CDR1 LNHDA, CDR2 SQIVND (reference sequence). V lost 3 bases and J lost 1, with 6 bases in between. This chain's CDR3 is CASSISRTNEKLFF. For the CDR3, the DNA is TGTGCCAGTAGTATTAGTCGAACTAATGAAAAACTGTTTTTT.

This chain joins TRBV10-1 and TRBJ2-1; D is unclear. In germline, CDR1 is WNHNN, CDR2 SYGVQD (reference sequence). V lost 6 bases to trimming and J lost 0 bases, with 6 bases between them. This CDR3 is built from 13 residues. The CDR3 bases are TGCGCCAGCAGCTCTACCTCCTACAATGAGCAGTTCTTC. Its translation: CASSSTSYNEQFF.

This chain connects TRBV7-9 to TRBJ2-7, with TRBD1 matching 11 bases. The germline V gene has CDR1 SEHNR and CDR2 FQNEAQ (reference sequence). The CDR3 contains 15 residues. J gave up 3 bases and V 1 base, and 2 bases lay outside the gene matches. The CDR3 DNA follows: TGTGCCAGCAGCTTAGTGGACAGGGGGCACTACGAGCAGTACTTC. This sequence encodes CASSLVDRGHYEQYF.

This clone was picked up one time. V is TRBV6-2 or TRBV6-3 and J is TRBJ1-1; D possibly corresponds to TRBD1 (5 bases). The CDR3 loop spans 15 amino acids. V was pared by 5 bases and J by 4 bases, with 17 bases between. Germline V lookup: CDR1 MNHEY, CDR2 SVGEGT. CDR3 nucleotides: TGTGCCAGCAGTAGCGCCGGCAGGGCCCTCACTGAAGCTTTCTTT. This sequence encodes CASSSAGRALTEAFF.

This clone was seen just once. This chain joins TRBV11-2 and TRBJ1-2, with 8 bases matching TRBD1. Germline loops: CDR1 SGHAT, CDR2 FQNNGV. The CDR3 contains 15 residues. V gave up 5 bases and J gave up 2 bases; unmatched junction bases: 7. The DNA of the CDR3 is TGTGCCAGCAGCGACCAGGGGGCCTTAAACTATGGCTACACCTTC. Translating it yields CASSDQGALNYGYTF.

The chain has TRBV19 and TRBJ1-2; D is possibly TRBD1 (6 bases). Germline assignment: CDR1 LNHDA and CDR2 SQIVND (reference sequence). The V gene lost 4 bases and the J gene lost 6 bases, with 18 bases spanning the gap. The CDR3 is 15 amino acids. The chain's CDR3 is CASSTGGRQGHGYTF. The CDR3 DNA follows: TGTGCCAGTAGTACTGGCGGGCGGCAGGGGCATGGCTACACCTTC.

In this sample, this clone turned up once. The chain recombines TRBV5-1 with TRBJ2-7; D might be TRBD2 (6 bases). Germline assignment: CDR1 SGHRS and CDR2 YFSETQ. V shed 6 bases and J shed 0 bases, with 16 bases lying between them. The CDR3 loop spans 15 amino acids. In DNA form, the CDR3 reads TGCGCCAGCACCGAGGGACTCTCCTACTCCTACGAGCAGTACTTC. It codes for CASTEGLSYSYEQYF.

The chain recombines TRBV24-1 with TRBJ2-2; TRBD1 aligns across 10 bases. CDR3 length: 19 residues. V lost 2 bases and J lost 6; bases outside the gene matches: 14. Per the germline V gene, CDR1 is KGHDR and CDR2 is SFDVKD. The CDR3 coding sequence is TGTGCCACCAGTGATTCCTCGTGGGGGACAGGGGTCCAGGCCGGGGAGCTGTTTTTT. This sequence encodes CATSDSSWGTGVQAGELFF.

A single count supports this clone. The V gene is TRBV11-2, the J gene TRBJ2-1, with 8 bases identical to TRBD2. This CDR3 region has 15 residues. Germline assignment: CDR1 SGHAT and CDR2 FQNNGV. V gave up 0 bases and J gave up 9 bases; unmatched junction bases: 7. As DNA, the CDR3 is TGTGCCAGCAGCTTAGATCCGGGAGGGCGGGTTGAGCAGTTCTTC. Its protein is CASSLDPGGRVEQFF.

This chain joins TRBV11-2 and TRBJ2-3, with D tentatively TRBD1 (5 bases). There are 17 residues in the CDR3. Trimming stripped 1 base from V and 0 bases from J, with 14 bases between. Germline values: CDR1 SGHAT, CDR2 FQNNGV. CDR3 sequence: CASSLGMQGTSTDTQYF. The CDR3, as DNA: TGTGCCAGCAGCTTAGGAATGCAGGGAACTAGCACAGATACGCAGTATTTT. The whole variable domain, remainder taken from reference TRBV11-2 and TRBJ2-3, is EAGVAQSPRYKIIEKRQSVAFWCNPISGHATLYWYQQILGQGPKLLIQFQNNGVVDDSQLPKDRFSAERLKGVDSTLKIQPAKLEDSAVYLCASSLGMQGTSTDTQYFGPGTRLTVL.

This chain's CDR3 is CASSTLGRGPQETQYF. The DNA for the CDR3 is TGTGCCAGCAGCACCCTCGGGAGGGGGCCCCAAGAGACCCAGTACTTC. The rearrangement joins TRBV7-2 to TRBJ2-5, with D perhaps TRBD2 (8 bases). Looked up from germline, CDR1 is SGHTA and CDR2 is FQGNSA. Trimming cost V 5 bases and J 1 base, with 17 bases left between them. The CDR3 has 16 amino acids.

The chain has TRBV19 and TRBJ2-3; D possibly matches TRBD1 or TRBD2 (5 bases each). V was cut by 8 bases and J by 2 bases, with 20 bases left in between. Germline V CDR1 and CDR2: LNHDA, SQIVND (reference sequence). CDR3 length: 16 residues. The CDR3 spells CASDGGKRGPTDTQYF. DNA of the CDR3: TGTGCCAGTGATGGGGGAAAGCGTGGGCCCACAGATACGCAGTATTTT.

The CDR3 DNA sequence: TGTGCCAGCAGCCCCGGACAGTCCTATAATTCACCCCTCCACTTT. Amino acids: CASSPGQSYNSPLHF. This rearrangement joins TRBV3-1 (or the pseudogene TRBV3-2) to TRBJ1-6; possible D gene TRBD1, 6 bases. CDR1 is LGHDT and CDR2 is YNNKEL in the germline V gene (reference sequence). The CDR3 has 15 amino acids. Trimming shortened V by 4 bases and J by 1 base, and 8 bases separated the two germline ends.

This rearrangement joins TRBV2 to TRBJ1-3; tentatively, D is TRBD1 (6 bases). The CDR3 is made up of 15 amino acids. Germline V CDR1 and CDR2: SNHLY, FYNNEI. V shed 5 bases and J shed 2 bases, with 13 bases lying between them. DNA of the CDR3: TGTGCCAGCAGTTTACAGGGTGTGACTGGAAACACCATATATTTT. It codes for CASSLQGVTGNTIYF.

The chain joins TRBV29-1 to TRBJ1-1; 8 positions match TRBD1. The CDR3 runs to 12 residues. The junction had 6 bases not matched to a gene; V was cut back by 8 bases and J by 4 bases. Germline values: CDR1 SQVTM, CDR2 ANQGSEA. In nucleotides, the CDR3 is TGCAGCCACGACAGGGGTCGCACTGAAGCTTTCTTT. It codes for CSHDRGRTEAFF. Full variable domain (rest looked up from reference TRBV29-1 and TRBJ1-1): SAVISQKPSRDICQRGTSLTIQCQVDSQVTMMFWYRQQPGQSLTLIATANQGSEATYESGFVIDKFPISRPNLTFSTLTVSNMSPEDSSIYLCSHDRGRTEAFFGQGTRLTVV.